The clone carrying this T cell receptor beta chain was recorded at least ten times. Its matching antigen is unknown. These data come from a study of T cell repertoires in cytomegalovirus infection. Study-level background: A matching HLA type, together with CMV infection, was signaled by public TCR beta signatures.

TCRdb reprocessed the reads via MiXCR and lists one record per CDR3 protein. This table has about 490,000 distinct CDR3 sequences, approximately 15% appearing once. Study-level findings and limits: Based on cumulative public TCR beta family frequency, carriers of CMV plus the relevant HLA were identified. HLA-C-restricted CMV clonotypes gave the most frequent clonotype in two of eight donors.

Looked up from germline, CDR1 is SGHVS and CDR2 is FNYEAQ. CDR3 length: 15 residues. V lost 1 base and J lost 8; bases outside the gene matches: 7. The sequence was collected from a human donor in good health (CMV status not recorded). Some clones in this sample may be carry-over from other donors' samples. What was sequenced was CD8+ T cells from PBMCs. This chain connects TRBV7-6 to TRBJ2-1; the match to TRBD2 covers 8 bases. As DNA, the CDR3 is TGTGCCAGCAGCTTAGGCCTAGCGGGTATCCATGAGCAGTTCTTC. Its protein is CASSLGLAGIHEQFF.